Shown below are 19 T cell receptor beta chains from a single sample sequenced in a study of CD8+ T cells in alopecia areata. Stated treatment: oral pan-JAK inhibitor, 5-10 mg twice daily. Sequencing used cDNA as its template, made by extracting RNA and reverse transcribing it. TCRdb's table, derived via immunoSEQ multiplex PCR, lists solely in-frame clones and lacks some. The table has 100,000 to 140,000 clones, less than 90% seen once. This material consisted of CD8+ T cells sorted from blood, taken at week 24, from a patient treated with tofacitinib. The receptors were sampled from a human donor with alopecia areata.

The chain employs TRBV29-1 and TRBJ2-5; 9 bases fit TRBD2. V shed 2 bases and J 5 bases; nucleotides not matched to a gene: 3. Per germline, CDR1 SQVTM and CDR2 ANQGSEA. The CDR3 covers 13 residues. CDR3 region: CSVEPGLAETQYF. Written as DNA, the CDR3 is TGCAGCGTTGAACCCGGACTAGCGGAGACCCAGTACTTC.

The genes are TRBV29-1 and TRBJ1-2; the D is unclear. CDR1 and CDR2 (germline): SQVTM, ANQGSEA. The V end was cut by 6 bases, the J end by 4 bases, with 18 bases between. This CDR3 is 14 amino acids long. CDR3: CSVTPGRLAYGYTF. Here the CDR3 DNA reads TGCAGCGTGACCCCCGGGAGGCTCGCCTATGGCTACACCTTC.

The chain has TRBV27 and TRBJ1-2; D is uncertain. V was pared by 5 bases and J by 7 bases, with 14 bases between. The CDR3 is 13 amino acids. The germline V gene encodes CDR1 MNHEY and CDR2 SMNVEV (reference sequence). CDR3 in DNA: TGTGCCAGCAGTACTCGGCGAGCCCCTGGCTACACCTTC. Protein sequence: CASSTRRAPGYTF.

CDR3 residues: CASSPPPTSGANVLTF. CDR3 sequence (DNA): TGTGCCAGCAGCCCACCTCCCACTTCCGGGGCCAACGTCCTGACTTTC. The chain joins TRBV7-9 to TRBJ2-6; no clear D gene. The CDR3 contains 16 residues. CDR1 SEHNR and CDR2 FQNEAQ come from the germline V gene (reference sequence). Trimming took 5 bases from V and 4 from J, leaving 15 bases between them.

V usage is TRBV2 and J usage is TRBJ2-6; D is ambiguous. Germline-derived CDR1 and CDR2 are SNHLY and FYNNEI. V lost 8 bases and J 2 bases, leaving 10 bases between the germline ends. The CDR3 contains 14 residues. The CDR3 bases are TGTGCCAGCTTAATAGGGACTGGGGCCAACGTCCTGACTTTC. Translation gives CASLIGTGANVLTF.

This chain uses TRBV4-1 with TRBJ2-7; D is perhaps TRBD1 (5 bases). This CDR3 spans 14 amino acids. Trimming left V 1 base short and J 5 bases short, with 12 bases between. The germline V gene has CDR1 MGHRA and CDR2 YSYEKL. DNA for the CDR3: TGCGCCAGCAGCCAAGGGAAGGGGCCCGACGAGCAGTACTTC. Its translation: CASSQGKGPDEQYF.

CDR3 DNA: TGTGCCAGTATTCCCCGTAATGCTGGGGCCAACGTCCTGACTTTC. This encodes CASIPRNAGANVLTF. The chain joins TRBV19 to TRBJ2-6; D ambiguous. Trimming cost V 7 bases and J 2 bases, with 12 bases left between them. Germline V gene sequence: CDR1 LNHDA, CDR2 SQIVND (reference sequence). The CDR3 length is 15 residues.

This chain links TRBV7-2 with TRBJ2-1, with D maybe TRBD2 (6 bases). Germline V gives CDR1 SGHTA, CDR2 FQGNSA. V was clipped by 3 bases and J by 4 bases, with 16 bases between them. This CDR3 has 16 amino acids. The chain's CDR3 is CASSFWGTGGYNEQFF. The CDR3 coding sequence is TGTGCCAGCAGCTTCTGGGGGACTGGGGGATACAATGAGCAGTTCTTC.

Remarks on this clone: An end of the junction differs from the germline gene, which may be a read error. This sequence joins TRBV7-9 and TRBJ2-2, with 8 bases matching TRBD1. The germline V gene has CDR1 SEHNR and CDR2 FQNEAQ (reference sequence). The CDR3 totals 12 residues. The CDR3 DNA reads as TGTGCCACCCAGGGGGCCACCGGGGAGCAGTTTTTT. Its protein product is CATQGATGEQFF.

This chain joins TRBV10-3 and TRBJ2-1, with 10 positions matching TRBD2. V lost 2 bases, J lost 8 bases, and 0 bases stayed unmatched. The CDR3 length is 13 residues. Germline V gene lookup returns CDR1 ENHRY and CDR2 SYGVKD. The CDR3 region is CAISETSGDEQFF. DNA for the CDR3: TGTGCCATCAGTGAGACTAGCGGGGATGAGCAGTTCTTC.

This clone was recorded only once. The rearrangement uses TRBV4-3 and TRBJ2-7; 7 nucleotides match TRBD2. The CDR3 is 15 residues long. Germline V gene lookup returns CDR1 LGHNA and CDR2 YSLEER. The V segment lost 0 bases and the J segment 0 bases; nucleotides outside the gene matches: 2. For the CDR3, the DNA is TGCGCCAGCAGCCAAGATCCGGGGGGCTCCTACGAGCAGTACTTC. Translated: CASSQDPGGSYEQYF.

J is TRBJ2-7 and V is TRBV6-5, with 11 bases matching TRBD1. Trimming cost V 6 bases and J 3 bases; bases outside gene matches: 7. CDR3 length equals 15 residues. The germline gives CDR1 MNHEY, CDR2 SVGAGI. The CDR3 loop is CASRAGTGGLYEQYF. For the CDR3, the DNA is TGTGCCAGCAGAGCCGGGACAGGGGGACTCTACGAGCAGTACTTC.

This chain links TRBV5-1 with TRBJ2-1, with D possibly TRBD2 on 6 matching bases. This CDR3 comprises 17 residues. Germline-derived CDR1 and CDR2 are SGHRS and YFSETQ. The V end lost 0 bases, the J end lost 6 bases, and 19 bases lay between the germline ends. This CDR3 reads CASSLERLILAPNEQFF. Here the CDR3 DNA reads TGCGCCAGCAGCTTGGAGCGATTGATACTAGCTCCCAATGAGCAGTTCTTC.

The chain is built from TRBV14 and TRBJ1-2; no firm D call. The CDR3 totals 13 residues. Germline values: CDR1 SGHDN, CDR2 FVKESK. The ends were cut back, 0 bases at V and 4 bases at J, with 6 bases in the middle. This CDR3 reads CASSQEGSYGYTF. CDR3 in DNA: TGTGCCAGCAGCCAAGAGGGAAGCTATGGCTACACCTTC.

The chain recombines TRBV2 with TRBJ2-7; 7 bases are a match to TRBD1. Germline V gives CDR1 SNHLY, CDR2 FYNNEI. The CDR3 extends over 13 amino acids. After removal of 5 bases from V and 3 bases from J, the junction contained 4 bases not matched to a gene. Written as DNA, the CDR3 is TGTGCCAGCAGTCCGGGACAGAGCTACGAGCAGTACTTC. Translated, it gives CASSPGQSYEQYF. The whole variable domain, remainder taken from reference TRBV2 and TRBJ2-7, is EPEVTQTPSHQVTQMGQEVILRCVPISNHLYFYWYRQILGQKVEFLVSFYNNEISEKSEIFDDQFSVERPDGSNFTLKIRSTKLEDSAMYFCASSPGQSYEQYFGPGTRLTVT.

This chain links TRBV4-3 with TRBJ2-1, with 12 bases identical to TRBD2. J gave up 6 bases and V 3 bases, and 3 bases lay outside the gene matches. This CDR3 comprises 15 residues. Germline-derived CDR1 and CDR2 are LGHNA and YSLEER. The CDR3 nucleotides read TGCGCCAGCAGCCACGGACTAGCGGGGATCAATGAGCAGTTCTTC. It is translated as CASSHGLAGINEQFF.

DNA for the CDR3: TGTGCCATCAGTGTGGGACAGGGAGGGTACTACGAGCAGTACTTC. Amino acid sequence: CAISVGQGGYYEQYF. V usage is TRBV10-3 and J usage is TRBJ2-7, with 9 bases fitting TRBD1. Trimming at V came to 4 bases and at J to 3 bases, leaving 7 bases not matched to a gene. The V gene's germline CDR1 is ENHRY and CDR2 SYGVKD. The CDR3 spans 15 residues.

This clone was seen only once. The rearrangement uses TRBV5-6 and TRBJ1-2; tentatively, D is TRBD1 (6 bases). CDR3 length: 17 residues. Germline V lookup: CDR1 SGHDT, CDR2 YYEEEE. V was trimmed by 4 bases and J by 4 bases, leaving 23 bases between them. The CDR3 DNA is TGTGCCAGCAGCCACCAAGGGGGTCGGGGGATGGTCTATGGCTACACCTTC. Amino acids: CASSHQGGRGMVYGYTF.

This clone was picked up one time. The V and J genes are TRBV30 and TRBJ1-1, with D maybe TRBD1 (5 bases). The CDR3 is 15 residues long. V lost 6 bases, J lost 5 bases, and 22 bases lay in between. Looked up from germline, CDR1 is GTSNPN and CDR2 is SVGIG (reference sequence). The CDR3 DNA is TGTGCCTGCCCCATGATGGGAAGGGGTAGAACTGAAGCTTTCTTT. It translates to CACPMMGRGRTEAFF.